A single T cell receptor beta chain is shown here with its context. No antigen is known for it. Base qualities are not provided; no much larger clone lies one nucleotide away. This record belongs to a study of graft-versus-host responses after intestinal transplantation (dated by TCRdb to the early 2020s). A note on the overall study: The transplants that recipients got were multivisceral, liver-intestinal, or isolated intestinal. Every recipient was given anti-thymocyte globulin induction, followed by about three years of maintenance tacrolimus and steroids. Alloreactive clones were identified by sequencing pre-transplant mixed lymphocyte reaction products and comparing these products with unstimulated pre-transplant donor and recipient T cells. The cohort enrolled 20 to 30 intestinal transplant recipients, one of whom was a retransplant, and a few patients without pretransplant specimens were excluded. Donor T cell macrochimerism was defined as a peak of at least 4% donor T cells among recipient peripheral blood mononuclear cells. Rather than going through the commercial service, samples from a few later patients were sequenced in-house on an Illumina MiSeq and processed with MiXCR. After intestinal transplantation, graft-versus-host and host-versus-graft alloreactive T cell clones were followed in the graft, circulation and bone marrow using bulk TCR-beta CDR3 sequencing.

The time point label, as the study defines it: cells obtained before transplantation from donor or recipient. CD3+CD4+ and CD3+CD8+ populations were FACS-sorted from unstimulated pre-transplant donor and recipient cells taken from spleen or lymph nodes. Receptors were amplified or captured by the immunoSEQ multiplex PCR assay. For most patients, genomic DNA was isolated with the Qiagen DNeasy Blood and Tissue Kit and shipped frozen to Adaptive Biotechnologies for TCR sequencing. For most patients, high-throughput TCR-beta CDR3 sequencing of genomic DNA was performed by Adaptive Biotechnologies. Per the source publication's procedure: Adaptive's ImmunoSEQ software was the source of the TCR sequencing data for approximately 18 patients, while a few other patients were processed with MiXCR and VDJtools. CD4 versus CD8 sorting errors were corrected by removing sequences found in both subsets at a frequency ratio below 5:1. CDR3 nucleotide sequences shared between donor and recipient were removed because the origin of such sequences could not be assigned. To count as alloreactive, a clone needed at least 2-fold expansion over unstimulated cells and a minimum CFSE-low frequency of 0.002% (template counts) or 0.001% (read counts). Clones were considered mappable if detected in sequenced pre-transplant spleen, lymph node, or MLR CFSE-low populations of the donor or recipient. Cumulative frequency of alloreactive clones was calculated as a percentage of all sequences weighted by copy number. TCRdb mirrors the immuneACCESS table, restricted to in-frame sequences. Some clones are absent from its copies; in checked studies, under half trace to an unresolved V gene, and the reason for the others is unknown. V, J and clone size were drawn from that table, and D and trimming were deduced from the DNA. The sample profile shows about 88,000 clones; 91% of them were found once. Of the sample, just under 0.35% is held by the ten largest clones.

Summary of the overall study and its limitations: In the allografts of patients with donor T cell macrochimerism, GvH to HvG T cell clonal ratios were high. The conclusions were limited by the relatively low number and heterogeneity of the intestinal transplant patients. Early after transplant, peak levels of circulating GvH clones were associated with declines in HvG clones. GvH clones were found in recipient bone marrow, and some of the GvH clones appeared earlier in ileal mucosa or blood, which is consistent with an intestinal mucosal origin.

The germline V end is reduced by 3 bases and the J end by 3 bases; junction bases left unmatched: 11. Inclusive of the bounding cysteine and phenylalanine, the CDR3 is 17 residues long. The read is trimmed to its CDR3 DNA, 51 bases read in frame from base 1. CDR1 and CDR2 were assigned from the germline V gene as ENHRY and SYGVKD. The sequences come from unstimulated CD4+ T cells sorted from spleen or lymph node cells, collected before transplant. This TCR was recovered from a human donor who was the organ donor for an intestinal transplant. The V gene is TRBV10-3 and the J gene is TRBJ2-5; 9 of the junction bases match TRBD2. The DNA sequence is as follows: TGTGCCATCAGTGACCCCGGAGCGGGGGGCCGTAAAGAGACCCAGTACTTC. Its protein reads: CAISDPGAGGRKETQYF.